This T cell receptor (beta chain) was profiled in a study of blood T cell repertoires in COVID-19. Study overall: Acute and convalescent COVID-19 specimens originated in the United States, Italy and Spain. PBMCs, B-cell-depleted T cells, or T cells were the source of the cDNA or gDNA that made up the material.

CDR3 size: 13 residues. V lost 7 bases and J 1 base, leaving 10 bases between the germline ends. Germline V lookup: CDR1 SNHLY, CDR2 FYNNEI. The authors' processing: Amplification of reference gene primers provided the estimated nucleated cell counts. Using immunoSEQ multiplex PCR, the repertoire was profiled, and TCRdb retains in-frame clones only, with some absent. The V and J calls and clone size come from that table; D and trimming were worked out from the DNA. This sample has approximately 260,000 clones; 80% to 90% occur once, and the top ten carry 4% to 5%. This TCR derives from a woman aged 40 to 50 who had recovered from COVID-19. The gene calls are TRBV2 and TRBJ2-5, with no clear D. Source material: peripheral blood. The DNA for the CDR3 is TGTGCCAGCACCCCAAATTTCCAAGAGACCCAGTACTTC. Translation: CASTPNFQETQYF.